This T cell receptor (beta chain) emerged from a study of shared clonotypes between healthy human individuals. TCRdb's table, derived via immunoSEQ multiplex PCR, lists solely in-frame clones and lacks some. The data hold under 850,000 clones, with 55% to 75% observed a single time. A single count supports this clone. V dropped 2 bases and J dropped 3 bases, with 13 bases sitting between them. This CDR3 comprises 16 residues. Germline assignment: CDR1 MNHNY and CDR2 SVGAGI (reference sequence). J is TRBJ2-2 and V is TRBV6-6; D may be TRBD2 (6 bases). This sequence was found in a woman in her 30s in good health. The sequenced sample was memory CD4+ T cells sorted from blood. Subset of the sample: CD45RA-negative fraction. CDR3 DNA: TGTGCCAGCAGTTACGGGGCGGGAAGGGACACCGGGGAGCTGTTTTTT. It specifies CASSYGAGRDTGELFF.